This T cell receptor beta chain was documented in a study of CD4 T cell repertoires in COVID-19. The CDR3 is 16 amino acids. Unmatched junction bases numbered 7, after V lost 3 bases and J lost 3 bases. Germline loops: CDR1 WNHNN, CDR2 SYGVQD (reference sequence). This clone is categorized as medium-sized. Its antigen is currently unknown. The protocol was immunoSEQ multiplex PCR, while the TCRdb copy is restricted to in-frame clones and leaves out a portion. Here the sample spans hundreds of clones, over 15% being singletons. These patients had recovered from COVID-19 ranging mild to severe. Study-level results: SARS-CoV and/or HKU1 spike cultures shared between 7 and 25% of SARS-CoV-2 clonotypes.

This sequence was found in a human donor who had COVID-19. The specimen comprised memory CD4+ T cells, cultured in vitro, sampled after recovery from COVID-19. The chain uses TRBV10-1 and TRBJ2-4; 8 nucleotides agree with TRBD2. In DNA form, the CDR3 reads TGCGCCAGCAGTGATCAAGCGGGAGAGGGCAAAAACATTCAGTACTTC. Its translation: CASSDQAGEGKNIQYF.